The 15 T cell receptor beta chains in this list originate from one sample, sequenced in a study of CD8 T cells in ankylosing spondylitis. Each CDR3 protein is one row after TCRdb ran MiXCR on the 5' RACE reads. The sample lists 300,000 to 400,000 distinct CDR3 sequences, over 12% occurring once. Sequencing input: blood, either unsorted or a sorted T cell fraction (not recorded which). The receptors come from a male donor with ankylosing spondylitis or in good health (not recorded which).

The chain recombines TRBV18 with TRBJ1-2, with no clear D. This CDR3 contains 14 residues. Germline assignment: CDR1 KGHSH and CDR2 LQKENI. Trimming took off 3 bases at V and 1 base at J, with 9 bases between the two ends. This CDR3 is CASSPGPVNYGYTF. The DNA for the CDR3 is TGTGCCAGCTCACCCGGGCCAGTTAACTATGGCTACACCTTC.

This clonotype has at least ten counts. The chain links TRBV7-9 to TRBJ1-4, with D perhaps TRBD1 (6 bases). This CDR3 comprises 14 residues. V shed 1 base and J shed 5 bases, with 8 bases lying between them. The germline gives CDR1 SEHNR, CDR2 FQNEAQ (reference sequence). CDR3 residues: CASSLVGGNEKLFF. CDR3 nucleotide sequence: TGTGCCAGCAGCTTAGTCGGGGGCAATGAAAAACTGTTTTTT.

The chain's CDR3 is CATSRDVTSDYNEQFF. The CDR3 nucleotides read TGTGCCACCAGCAGAGATGTCACAAGCGACTACAATGAGCAGTTCTTC. The V gene is TRBV15, the J gene TRBJ2-1; D is unclear. Trimming removed 0 bases at V and 3 bases at J, with 12 bases between. Germline CDR1 reads LNHNV; CDR2 reads YYDKDF (reference sequence). This CDR3 spans 16 amino acids. The entire variable domain, with the rest obtained from reference TRBV15 and TRBJ2-1, is as follows: DAMVIQNPRYQVTQFGKPVTLSCSQTLNHNVMYWYQQKSSQAPKLLFHYYDKDFNNEADTPDNFQSRRPNTSFCFLDIRSPGLGDTAMYLCATSRDVTSDYNEQFFGPGTRLTVL.

CDR3 in DNA: TGCGCCAGCAGCTCGGGACTAGCGGGGGCCTACGAGCAGTACTTC. Its protein is CASSSGLAGAYEQYF. The chain recombines TRBV5-1 with TRBJ2-7; 14 bases map to TRBD2. Germline trimming cut 3 bases from V and 2 bases from J; bases unmatched to any gene: 1. The V gene's germline CDR1 is SGHRS and CDR2 YFSETQ. This CDR3 is 15 amino acids long.

The rearrangement joins TRBV12-3 or TRBV12-4 to TRBJ1-4; D possibly corresponds to TRBD1 (6 bases). V lost 5 bases to trimming and J lost 10 bases, with 17 bases between them. The CDR3 covers 14 residues. The CDR3 loop reads CASSELQGGGKLFF. DNA for the CDR3: TGTGCCAGCAGTGAACTACAGGGAGGGGGAAAACTGTTTTTT.

The V call is TRBV7-2, the J call TRBJ1-2; 8 nucleotides agree with TRBD1. The germline CDR1 and CDR2 sequences are SGHTA and FQGNSA. V trimming: 1 base; J trimming: 2 bases; junction bases outside the gene matches: 6. The CDR3 covers 16 residues. The CDR3 DNA reads TGTGCCAGCAGCTTAGTAGGACAGGGAAGCAACTATGGCTACACCTTC. Its translation: CASSLVGQGSNYGYTF.

V gene TRBV5-1 combines with J gene TRBJ2-7; D is perhaps TRBD2 (6 bases). The CDR3 loop spans 14 amino acids. The germline CDR1 and CDR2 sequences are SGHRS and YFSETQ. Trimming cost V 0 bases and J 7 bases, with 14 bases left between them. The CDR3 loop reads CASSLGAERGEQYF. CDR3 DNA: TGCGCCAGCAGCTTGGGGGCAGAACGGGGGGAGCAGTACTTC.

This clonotype appeared a few times. The chain carries TRBV7-2 and TRBJ1-5; possible D gene TRBD1, 6 bases. The germline V gene has CDR1 SGHTA and CDR2 FQGNSA. Trimming shortened V by 1 base and J by 10 bases, and 11 bases separated the two germline ends. The CDR3 sequence is 13 residues long. The CDR3 loop is CASSLGGQGPQHF. The CDR3 DNA reads as TGTGCCAGCAGCTTAGGGGGGCAGGGACCCCAGCATTTT.

The V gene is TRBV12-3 or TRBV12-4, the J gene TRBJ1-1, with 10 positions matching TRBD1. There are 16 residues in the CDR3. Losses at the gene ends were 6 bases for V and 2 bases for J; bases not matched to a gene: 9. The CDR3 bases are TGTGCCAGCAGCAAAGGGACAGGGGCCCCCAACACTGAAGCTTTCTTT. This translates into CASSKGTGAPNTEAFF.

The chain has TRBV27 and TRBJ2-7; weak D call: TRBD1 (6 bases). Looked up from germline, CDR1 is MNHEY and CDR2 is SMNVEV (reference sequence). V lost 8 bases and J 3 bases, leaving 20 bases between the germline ends. The CDR3 contains 15 residues. The CDR3 region has the DNA TGTGCCAGCTCCCGAAGAGGCAGGGGATTCTACGAGCAGTACTTC. It specifies CASSRRGRGFYEQYF.

A few counts support this clonotype. V usage is TRBV5-1 and J usage is TRBJ1-2; 9 positions match TRBD1. V shed 6 bases and J 4 bases; nucleotides not matched to a gene: 4. Germline CDR1 SGHRS, CDR2 YFSETQ. The CDR3 spans 13 residues. The CDR3 nucleotides read TGCGCCAGCATAACGACAGGGGGCTATGGCTACACCTTC. Amino acids: CASITTGGYGYTF.

This sequence joins TRBV5-1 and TRBJ2-5, with 12 bases fitting TRBD2. The germline V gene has CDR1 SGHRS and CDR2 YFSETQ. With V trimmed by 1 base and J by 5 bases, 3 bases remained unmatched. CDR3 length: 15 residues. Written as DNA, the CDR3 is TGCGCCAGCAGCTTGAGGACTAGCGGGACGGAGACCCAGTACTTC. Amino acids: CASSLRTSGTETQYF.

This clonotype showed up just a few times. The rearrangement links TRBV11-3 to TRBJ1-1; 7 nucleotides align to TRBD1. This CDR3 spans 15 amino acids. Germline values: CDR1 SGHNT, CDR2 YENEEA. The ends lost 4 bases at V and 7 bases at J; junction bases unmatched: 12. DNA of the CDR3: TGTGCCAGCAGCTCAAACAGGGGCCGAGGGATTGAAGCTTTCTTT. Its protein is CASSSNRGRGIEAFF. The full variable domain, rest sourced from reference TRBV11-3 and TRBJ1-1, is EAGVVQSPRYKIIEKKQPVAFWCNPISGHNTLYWYLQNLGQGPELLIRYENEEAVDDSQLPKDRFSAERLKGVDSTLKIQPAELGDSAVYLCASSSNRGRGIEAFFGQGTRLTVV.

In this sample, this clonotype turned up a few times. This chain joins TRBV19 and TRBJ2-4; D remains unclear. Trimming cost V 4 bases and J 0 bases, with 7 bases left between them. CDR3 size: 14 residues. Germline CDR1 LNHDA, CDR2 SQIVND (reference sequence). CDR3 residues: CASSTTAAKNIQYF. In DNA, the CDR3 is TGTGCCAGTAGTACCACGGCAGCCAAAAACATTCAGTACTTC.

This clonotype appeared many times. The chain recombines TRBV5-1 with TRBJ1-2, with D perhaps matching TRBD1 (6 bases). From germline, CDR1 is SGHRS and CDR2 YFSETQ. The CDR3 contains 13 residues. The ends were cut back, 5 bases at V and 8 bases at J, with 16 bases in the middle. The CDR3: CASRLTGTEGYTF. The CDR3 region has the DNA TGCGCCAGCAGACTCACAGGGACGGAGGGCTACACCTTC.